The clone carrying this TCR beta chain has a count of ten or more. What it recognizes is unknown. Construction of TCR beta libraries relied on iRepertoire HTBI primers and on Arm-PCR targeting CDR3 regions. Using its own MiXCR run on the multiplex PCR reads, TCRdb lists one record per CDR3 protein. The table includes approximately 470,000 distinct CDR3 sequences, around 15% detected once. Trimming cost V 0 bases and J 6 bases; bases outside gene matches: 5. CDR1 is MNHEY, CDR2 SVGEGT, per germline. This CDR3 has 15 residues. The source of the sample is a study of regulatory T cells in long-lasting Graves disease. Study-wide findings and caveats: Persistent disease exhibited a predilection for TRBV28, TRBJ1-2 and TRBJ2-5.

The time point was: newly diagnosed GD, antithyroid drugs for less than 3 months. The TCR library used RNA extracted from PBMCs. In addition, the sample was reused for a study of T cells in Graves' hyperthyroidism and ophthalmopathy. As reported in that work: First-round RT-PCR of the TCR CDR3 relied on the HTBI primer set.

V is TRBV6-2 or TRBV6-3 and J is TRBJ2-7, with 10 bases lining up with TRBD1. Here the sequenced sample was peripheral blood mononuclear cells (PBMCs), taken at new diagnosis, from a patient treated with antithyroid drugs. The clonotype originates from a man between 35 and 55 years old with Graves disease. The chain's CDR3 is CASSYSRGQGLEQYF. CDR3 nucleotides: TGTGCCAGCAGTTACTCCCGGGGACAGGGGCTCGAGCAGTACTTC.